The T cell receptor beta chain under discussion was sequenced for a study of sequential checkpoint blockade in melanoma. Study-level background: Patients were randomized 1:1 to nivolumab-then-ipilimumab or ipilimumab-then-nivolumab first-line.

Repertoires were generated with immunoSEQ multiplex PCR, while TCRdb's copy carries only in-frame clones and drops some. The profile shows 13,000 to 15,000 clones, roughly 50% of them singletons. Treatment specified: randomized to nivolumab then ipilimumab (arm A) or the reverse (arm B). Live CD3+CD8+ CD19− CD56− cells were sorted from PBMCs. The sequence was collected from a human donor with melanoma. Sequencing used CD8+ T cells sorted from blood (inferred from file names), obtained from a patient given nivolumab and ipilimumab in sequence.

CDR3 region: CASSPGQGAYGYTF. CDR3 nucleotide sequence: TGTGCCAGCAGCCCGGGACAGGGGGCGTATGGCTACACCTTC. The chain combines TRBV5-6 with TRBJ1-2, with 12 bases identical to TRBD1. The CDR3 sequence is 14 residues long. Germline values: CDR1 SGHDT, CDR2 YYEEEE. V dropped 4 bases and J dropped 5; count of bases not matched to a gene: 3.